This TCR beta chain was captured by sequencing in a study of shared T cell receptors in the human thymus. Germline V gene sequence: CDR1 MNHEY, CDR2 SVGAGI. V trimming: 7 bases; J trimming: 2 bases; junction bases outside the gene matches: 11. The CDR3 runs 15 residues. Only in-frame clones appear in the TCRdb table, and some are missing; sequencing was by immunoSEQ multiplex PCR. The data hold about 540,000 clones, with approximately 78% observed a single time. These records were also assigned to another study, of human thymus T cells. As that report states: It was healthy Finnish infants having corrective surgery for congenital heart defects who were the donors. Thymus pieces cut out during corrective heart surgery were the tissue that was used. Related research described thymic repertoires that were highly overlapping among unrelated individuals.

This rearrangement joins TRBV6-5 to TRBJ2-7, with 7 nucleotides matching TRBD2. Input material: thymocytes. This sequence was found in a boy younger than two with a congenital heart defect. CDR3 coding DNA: TGTGCCAGCAAGAGCGCAGGGCTAGCGGCCTACGAGCAGTACTTC. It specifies CASKSAGLAAYEQYF.